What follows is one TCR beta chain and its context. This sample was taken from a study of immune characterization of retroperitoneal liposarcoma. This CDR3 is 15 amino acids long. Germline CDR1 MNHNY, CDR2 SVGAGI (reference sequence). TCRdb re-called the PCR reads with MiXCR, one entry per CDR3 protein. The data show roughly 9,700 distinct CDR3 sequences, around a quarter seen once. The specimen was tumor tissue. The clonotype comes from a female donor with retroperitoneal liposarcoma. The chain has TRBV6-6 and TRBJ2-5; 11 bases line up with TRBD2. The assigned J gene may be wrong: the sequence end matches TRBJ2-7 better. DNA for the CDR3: TGTGCCAGCAGGTCCGGGACTAGCGGAACCTACGAGCAGTACTTC. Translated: CASRSGTSGTYEQYF.